The 32 T cell receptor beta chains below were found in one sample sequenced in a study of blood T cells in healthy people across ages. The use of a sample-barcoded 5' primer and a J-beta primer mix characterized a second PCR of about 7 to 12 cycles. TCRdb called the 5' RACE reads again in MiXCR, with one record for every CDR3 protein. The table shows 1.8 million or so distinct CDR3 sequences, with roughly two fifths occurring only once. Sequenced sample: blood. Receptors were obtained from a human donor in good health.

The genes are TRBV20-1 and TRBJ2-5, with TRBD1 identical over 8 bases. The ends lost 5 bases at V and 5 bases at J; junction bases unmatched: 10. CDR3 length: 14 amino acids. Looked up from germline, CDR1 is DFQATT and CDR2 is SNEGSKA (reference sequence). The CDR3 here is CSAGGQVWTETQYF. CDR3 coding DNA: TGCAGTGCTGGGGGACAGGTTTGGACGGAGACCCAGTACTTC.

This chain links TRBV11-1 with TRBJ2-7; TRBD2 matches at 7 bases. Germline CDR1 and CDR2: SGHAT and FQDESV (reference sequence). This CDR3 comprises 16 residues. V was pared by 0 bases and J by 0 bases, with 5 bases of the junction left unmatched. The CDR3 sequence is CASSLALSGASYEQYF. Here the CDR3 DNA reads TGTGCCAGCAGCTTAGCTCTAAGCGGGGCCTCCTACGAGCAGTACTTC. The whole variable domain, filled in from reference TRBV11-1 and TRBJ2-7, reads EAEVAQSPRYKITEKSQAVAFWCDPISGHATLYWYRQILGQGPELLVQFQDESVVDDSQLPKDRFSAERLKGVDSTLKIQPAELGDSAMYLCASSLALSGASYEQYFGPGTRLTVT.

This clonotype was seen a handful of times. The chain combines TRBV4-1 with TRBJ2-7, with TRBD1 identical over 7 bases. The germline V gene has CDR1 MGHRA and CDR2 YSYEKL. The CDR3 sequence is 17 residues long. V was pared by 0 bases and J by 0 bases, with 8 bases of the junction left unmatched. CDR3 bases: TGCGCCAGCAGCCAAGATGTTCGGACAGGATTCTCCTACGAGCAGTACTTC. Encoded protein: CASSQDVRTGFSYEQYF.

In its sample, this clonotype was seen many times. This sequence joins TRBV6-2 or TRBV6-3 and TRBJ2-4, with TRBD1 as a possible D gene (6 bases). In germline, CDR1 is MNHEY, CDR2 SVGEGT. V lost 6 bases and J lost 8, with 20 bases in between. This CDR3 is 15 amino acids long. CDR3 DNA sequence: TGTGCCAGCAGCAATACAGGGATGAGTAGGGACATTCAGTACTTC. Its protein is CASSNTGMSRDIQYF.

This chain uses TRBV11-2 with TRBJ2-7, with 8 bases lining up with TRBD1. The CDR3 sequence is 16 residues long. Unmatched junction bases numbered 6, after V lost 1 base and J lost 1 base. The germline gives CDR1 SGHAT, CDR2 FQNNGV. The CDR3 loop reads CASSLGPRDRSYEQYF. DNA for the CDR3: TGTGCCAGCAGCTTAGGCCCACGGGACAGGTCCTACGAGCAGTACTTC.

The chain is built from TRBV25-1 and TRBJ1-2, with D unclear. Germline V gene lookup returns CDR1 MGHDK and CDR2 SYGVNS. Trimming left V 7 bases short and J 3 bases short, with 12 bases between. The CDR3 is 13 amino acids. CDR3 protein: CASKRASDYGYTF. The CDR3 coding sequence is TGTGCCAGCAAGAGGGCCAGCGACTATGGCTACACCTTC.

This clonotype was recorded a few times. Just one base apart from a much larger clone, this may be a read error. The V and J genes are TRBV5-1 and TRBJ2-4; 8 nucleotides match TRBD1. V shed 4 bases, J shed 0 bases, and the junction held 3 bases outside the gene matches. The CDR3 consists of 15 residues. Looked up from germline, CDR1 is SGHRS and CDR2 is YFSETQ. The CDR3 bases are TGCGCCAGCAGCCAGGACAGGGTAGCCAAAAACATTCAGTACTTC. Its protein product is CASSQDRVAKNIQYF. Full variable domain (missing parts from reference TRBV5-1 and TRBJ2-4): KAGVTQTPRYLIKTRGQQVTLSCSPISGHRSVSWYQQTPGQGLQFLFEYFSETQRNKGNFPGRFSGRQFSNSRSEMNVSTLELGDSALYLCASSQDRVAKNIQYFGAGTRLSVL.

V is TRBV12-3 or TRBV12-4 and J is TRBJ2-1; 8 nucleotides align to TRBD2. Trimming took 5 bases from V and 5 from J; bases not matched to a gene: 11. The CDR3 runs 16 residues. The CDR3 DNA is TGTGCCAGCAGTCGTGTCCGGGGGGGCAGGAACAATGAGCAGTTCTTC. Amino acids: CASSRVRGGRNNEQFF.

The V gene is TRBV20-1, the J gene TRBJ2-7; 7 nucleotides line up with TRBD1. Germline-derived CDR1 and CDR2 are DFQATT and SNEGSKA (reference sequence). The CDR3 sequence is 16 residues long. The V and J ends lost 5 bases and 0 bases, in that order; junction bases with no gene match: 13. CDR3 sequence (DNA): TGCAGTGCTTCGGGACAGAGGGCCTTAAGCTCCTACGAGCAGTACTTC. It codes for CSASGQRALSSYEQYF.

This clonotype was counted a few times. This chain joins TRBV5-1 and TRBJ2-7; 9 bases fit TRBD1. The CDR3 covers 12 residues. Germline loops: CDR1 SGHRS, CDR2 YFSETQ. With 5 bases clipped from V and 6 bases from J, the junction kept 3 bases outside the gene matches. The CDR3 loop is CASRGTGPEQYF. CDR3 nucleotides: TGCGCCAGCAGAGGGACAGGGCCCGAGCAGTACTTC.

The chain employs TRBV6-2 or TRBV6-3 and TRBJ2-1, with TRBD1 matching over 9 bases. With 0 bases clipped from V and 3 bases from J, the junction kept 12 bases outside the gene matches. Germline V CDR1 and CDR2: MNHEY, SVGEGT. This CDR3 contains 19 residues. CDR3: CASSYSRDRVKAIYNEQFF. CDR3 coding DNA: TGTGCCAGCAGTTACTCGAGGGACAGGGTGAAGGCTATCTACAATGAGCAGTTCTTC.

The rearrangement uses TRBV11-2 and TRBJ2-1, with 7 positions matching TRBD2. This CDR3 is 15 amino acids long. The junction had 7 bases not matched to a gene; V was cut back by 2 bases and J by 6 bases. Germline lookup yields CDR1 SGHAT and CDR2 FQNNGV. As DNA, the CDR3 is TGTGCCAGCAGCTTAAGTTCGGGGAGGGTCAATGAGCAGTTCTTC. As protein: CASSLSSGRVNEQFF.

V is TRBV5-1 and J is TRBJ2-5; 11 nucleotides agree with TRBD2. The CDR3 sequence is 17 residues long. Per germline, CDR1 SGHRS and CDR2 YFSETQ. V was pared by 4 bases and J by 5 bases, with 13 bases of the junction left unmatched. The CDR3 region is CASSPGTSGYNRETQYF. Written as DNA, the CDR3 is TGCGCCAGCAGCCCCGGGACTAGCGGATACAATAGGGAGACCCAGTACTTC.

The gene calls are TRBV7-8 and TRBJ1-5; D not certain. This CDR3 comprises 14 residues. Trimming took off 0 bases at V and 8 bases at J, with 11 bases between the two ends. Germline CDR1 and CDR2: SGHVS and FQNEAQ. In DNA form, the CDR3 reads TGTGCCAGCAGCTTAGCGCCGAGCGAGGAGCCCCAGCATTTT. Its protein product is CASSLAPSEEPQHF.

The chain recombines TRBV10-3 with TRBJ2-1, with unresolved D. Trimming removed 4 bases from V and 9 bases from J, with 13 bases in between. Germline CDR1 ENHRY, CDR2 SYGVKD. This CDR3 spans 13 amino acids. CDR3 nucleotides: TGTGCCATCAGTGCCATGGTGAGCGTTGAGCAGTTCTTC. Encoded protein: CAISAMVSVEQFF.

This clonotype was seen only a few times. V and J are TRBV7-2 and TRBJ1-1; perhaps TRBD1 as D (5 bases). The CDR3 is made up of 14 amino acids. Looked up from germline, CDR1 is SGHTA and CDR2 is FQGNSA. The germline V and J ends were trimmed by 4 bases and 3 bases, with 12 bases remaining between them. The CDR3 loop reads CASSSGPGYTEAFF. The CDR3 DNA reads TGTGCCAGCAGCTCCGGTCCAGGGTACACTGAAGCTTTCTTT.

Many counts were recorded for this clonotype. The CDR3 DNA reads TGTGCCAGCACCCCAGGGAGGGGGGGAGATACGCAGTATTTT. Its protein product is CASTPGRGGDTQYF. The genes are TRBV6-5 and TRBJ2-3; maybe TRBD2 (7 bases). The CDR3 extends over 14 amino acids. With 7 bases removed from V and 5 bases from J, the gap between germline ends came to 16 bases. Germline V CDR1 and CDR2: MNHEY, SVGAGI.

This clonotype has at least ten counts. The chain is built from TRBV10-3 and TRBJ2-7; no reliable D call. V lost 3 bases and J 3 bases, leaving 15 bases between the germline ends. CDR1 and CDR2 (germline): ENHRY, SYGVKD. This CDR3 has 15 amino acids. The CDR3 DNA reads as TGTGCCATCAGTGATTATGGCGACGGATACTACGAGCAGTACTTC. Protein sequence: CAISDYGDGYYEQYF.

CDR3 protein: CASSSNRWDRGGYTF. CDR3 coding DNA: TGTGCCAGCAGCTCTAATCGGTGGGACAGGGGCGGCTACACCTTC. This chain uses TRBV7-8 with TRBJ1-2, with 10 nucleotides matching TRBD1. V lost 4 bases and J lost 8; bases outside the gene matches: 10. This CDR3 region has 15 residues. CDR1 SGHVS and CDR2 FQNEAQ come from the germline V gene.

The V gene is TRBV6-5, the J gene TRBJ1-1, with a possible D match to TRBD1 (6 bases). Looked up from germline, CDR1 is MNHEY and CDR2 is SVGAGI. CDR3 length equals 14 residues. The V and J ends lost 6 bases and 1 base respectively, with 12 bases between them. CDR3 loop: CASRTTGQNTEAFF. The CDR3 coding sequence is TGTGCCAGCAGGACGACAGGACAGAACACTGAAGCTTTCTTT.

This sequence joins TRBV20-1 and TRBJ2-4; no firm D call. Per the germline V gene, CDR1 is DFQATT and CDR2 is SNEGSKA (reference sequence). This CDR3 is built from 15 residues. V lost 3 bases and J 1 base, leaving 13 bases between the germline ends. The CDR3 region has the DNA TGCAGTGCTAGCGTCCAGGTCAAGGCCAAAAACATTCAGTACTTC. Protein: CSASVQVKAKNIQYF.

V and J are TRBV5-1 and TRBJ2-4, with 10 bases matching TRBD1. Gene TRBJ2-7 matches the end of the DNA better, so the J call may be wrong. Looked up from germline, CDR1 is SGHRS and CDR2 is YFSETQ. There are 14 residues in the CDR3. CDR3 bases: TGCGCCAGCAGCTTCCGGGACAGGGGCGGCGAGCAGTACTTC. The encoded protein is CASSFRDRGGEQYF.

This clonotype was counted only a few times. The chain couples TRBV4-3 to TRBJ1-2; D gene ambiguous. V dropped 1 base and J dropped 2 bases, with 11 bases sitting between them. This CDR3 spans 15 amino acids. Germline CDR1 and CDR2: LGHNA and YSLEER. The chain's CDR3 is CASSQGPGGNYGYTF. In nucleotides, the CDR3 is TGCGCCAGCAGCCAAGGTCCTGGAGGAAACTATGGCTACACCTTC.

The chain employs TRBV12-3 or TRBV12-4 and TRBJ1-2; no firm D call. The CDR3 runs 14 residues. V lost 7 bases and J 2 bases, leaving 14 bases between the germline ends. The CDR3 reads CASTSPPMNYGYTF. CDR3 nucleotide sequence: TGTGCCAGCACCTCTCCCCCTATGAACTATGGCTACACCTTC.

This clonotype appeared once. The rearrangement links TRBV29-1 to TRBJ1-1; possibly TRBD1 for D (6 bases). Germline V gene data show CDR1 as SQVTM and CDR2 as ANQGSEA. Trimming cost V 4 bases and J 10 bases, with 16 bases left between them. The CDR3 sequence is 12 residues long. Written as DNA, the CDR3 is TGCAGCGTTGCAATACAGGGTCGGGTAGCTTTCTTT. Its translation: CSVAIQGRVAFF. The full variable domain, its missing parts supplied by reference TRBV29-1 and TRBJ1-1, is SAVISQKPSRDICQRGTSLTIQCQVDSQVTMMFWYRQQPGQSLTLIATANQGSEATYESGFVIDKFPISRPNLTFSTLTVSNMSPEDSSIYLCSVAIQGRVAFFGQGTRLTVV.

This CDR3 is CSVAGTETSTDTQYF. CDR3 nucleotide sequence: TGCAGCGTTGCAGGGACTGAAACTAGCACAGATACGCAGTATTTT. This rearrangement joins TRBV29-1 to TRBJ2-3, with D maybe TRBD2 (6 bases). Looked up from germline, CDR1 is SQVTM and CDR2 is ANQGSEA. Trimming shortened V by 4 bases and J by 0 bases, and 14 bases separated the two germline ends. The CDR3 has 15 residues.

V and J are TRBV7-8 and TRBJ2-4, with D perhaps TRBD2 (5 bases). The DNA end is more similar to TRBJ2-7, so the J call may be wrong. CDR3 length equals 12 residues. CDR1 is SGHVS and CDR2 is FQNEAQ in the germline V gene. The CDR3 DNA is TGTGCCAGCAGCTTTACCGGGAACGAGCAGTACTTC. Encoded protein: CASSFTGNEQYF.

The chain employs TRBV7-7 and TRBJ1-5; D gene uncertain. Germline CDR1 reads SSHAT; CDR2 reads FNYEAQ (reference sequence). Trimming took 5 bases from V and 3 from J, leaving 14 bases between them. CDR3 length: 15 residues. CDR3 DNA sequence: TGTGCCAGCAGCCCCTCGAGCGGCTCCAATCAGCCCCAGCATTTT. Amino acid sequence: CASSPSSGSNQPQHF.

The chain couples TRBV7-9 to TRBJ2-5; TRBD2 aligns across 9 bases. The CDR3 is 16 amino acids. With V trimmed by 1 base and J by 1 base, 4 bases remained unmatched. From germline, CDR1 is SEHNR and CDR2 FQNEAQ (reference sequence). The CDR3 spells CASSLVLAGPQETQYF. CDR3 DNA: TGTGCCAGCAGCTTAGTCCTAGCGGGGCCCCAAGAGACCCAGTACTTC.

The chain joins TRBV7-6 to TRBJ1-2, with D perhaps matching TRBD1 (5 bases). The CDR3 has 15 residues. V lost 3 bases to trimming and J lost 5 bases, with 16 bases between them. Germline lookup yields CDR1 SGHVS and CDR2 FNYEAQ. The CDR3 loop reads CASSFPMGRHYGYTF. The DNA of the CDR3 is TGTGCCAGCAGCTTCCCAATGGGGCGGCATTATGGCTACACCTTC.

A few counts support this clonotype. This chain joins TRBV4-3 and TRBJ2-1, with D unresolved. The CDR3 is made up of 14 amino acids. The V and J ends lost 0 bases and 10 bases respectively, with 13 bases between them. The germline V gene has CDR1 LGHNA and CDR2 YSLEER. This CDR3 is CASSQDWHTQEQFF. The CDR3 DNA reads TGCGCCAGCAGCCAAGATTGGCACACCCAGGAGCAGTTCTTC.

This clonotype showed up many times. CDR3 nucleotides: TGCGCCAGCAGCTCAGGACTAGCGGGACAAGAGACCCAGTACTTC. Its translation is CASSSGLAGQETQYF. The rearrangement joins TRBV5-1 to TRBJ2-5; 12 positions agree with TRBD2. Trimming removed 3 bases from V and 2 bases from J; junction bases left unmatched: 2. The germline V gene encodes CDR1 SGHRS and CDR2 YFSETQ. The CDR3 sequence is 15 residues long.